Below, 17 T cell receptor beta chains from the same sample are listed, as sequenced in a study of T cell repertoires in cytomegalovirus infection. TCRdb ran MiXCR on the reads and lists one entry per CDR3 protein. The data hold about 240,000 distinct CDR3 sequences, with 12% observed a single time. The sequencing input was PBMCs. The receptors originated from a human donor in good health (CMV status not recorded). Some clones in this sample may be carry-over from other donors' samples.

This clonotype was detected ten times or more. The chain links TRBV20-1 to TRBJ2-1, with 13 bases that match TRBD2. V lost 6 bases, J lost 10 bases, and 9 bases stayed unmatched. CDR3 length: 14 residues. The germline V gene encodes CDR1 DFQATT and CDR2 SNEGSKA (reference sequence). CDR3: CSAHTSGRAGEQFF. CDR3 nucleotides: TGCAGTGCCCATACTAGCGGGAGGGCCGGCGAGCAGTTCTTC.

V usage is TRBV10-3 and J usage is TRBJ2-1; possibly TRBD2 for D (7 bases). The CDR3 has 16 residues. The V and J ends lost 6 bases and 10 bases respectively, with 25 bases between them. Per germline, CDR1 ENHRY and CDR2 SYGVKD. CDR3 DNA: TGTGCCATCAGGGACGGGGGGCCCGAGGGGGTGAAGGAGCAGTTCTTC. This translates into CAIRDGGPEGVKEQFF.

This clonotype has a handful of counts. The rearrangement uses TRBV5-5 and TRBJ2-1, with TRBD1 matching over 8 bases. The CDR3 sequence is 14 residues long. CDR1 and CDR2 (germline): SGHKS, YYEKEE (reference sequence). V was pared by 4 bases and J by 8 bases, with 8 bases of the junction left unmatched. The CDR3: CASSTGTGDDEQFF. In nucleotides, the CDR3 is TGTGCCAGCAGCACCGGGACAGGTGACGATGAGCAGTTCTTC.

There are many counts of this clonotype. V usage is TRBV7-9 and J usage is TRBJ2-2; tentative D call: TRBD1 (8 bases). V lost 4 bases to trimming and J lost 9 bases, with 21 bases between them. Germline assignment: CDR1 SEHNR and CDR2 FQNEAQ (reference sequence). The CDR3 sequence is 16 residues long. The CDR3 spells CASSSGGQAVFRELFF. The CDR3 bases are TGTGCCAGCAGCTCGGGGGGACAGGCTGTTTTTCGGGAGCTGTTTTTT.

At least ten counts were recorded for this clonotype. The chain carries TRBV6-2 or TRBV6-3 and TRBJ2-7; 14 bases agree with TRBD2. This CDR3 spans 15 amino acids. The J segment lost 2 bases and the V segment lost 6 bases, leaving 3 bases of the junction unmatched. Germline V gene lookup returns CDR1 MNHEY and CDR2 SVGEGT. The CDR3 here is CASRKGLAGAYEQYF. DNA for the CDR3: TGTGCCAGCAGAAAGGGACTAGCGGGAGCCTACGAGCAGTACTTC.

There are many counts of this clonotype. The chain has TRBV6-1 and TRBJ2-2, with TRBD1 identical over 8 bases. CDR1 is MNHNS, CDR2 SASEGT, per germline. The CDR3 runs to 19 residues. J was trimmed by 2 bases and V by 5 bases; bases with no gene match: 16. The CDR3 sequence: CASSSFAGTGSLNTGELFF. CDR3 bases: TGTGCCAGCAGTTCCTTCGCCGGGACAGGTTCATTAAACACCGGGGAGCTGTTTTTT.

The table lists this clonotype with many counts. The chain carries TRBV7-9 and TRBJ2-7; D is uncertain. Germline CDR1 is SEHNR and CDR2 is FQNEAQ (reference sequence). The CDR3 runs 12 residues. Trimming removed 5 bases from V and 4 bases from J, with 9 bases in between. In DNA form, the CDR3 reads TGTGCCAGCAGCGAGAGAGTTTACGAGCAGTACTTC. This gives the protein CASSERVYEQYF.

V is TRBV7-2 and J is TRBJ2-5; TRBD2 matches 12 bases. V lost 6 bases to trimming and J lost 6 bases; unmatched junction nucleotides: 8. CDR3 length: 15 amino acids. From germline, CDR1 is SGHTA and CDR2 FQGNSA. The CDR3 loop reads CASRPTSGSRKTQYF. The CDR3 bases are TGTGCCAGCAGACCGACTAGCGGGAGTCGAAAGACCCAGTACTTC.

This clonotype was recorded a few times. The rearrangement links TRBV19 to TRBJ2-7; either TRBD1 or TRBD2 may supply D (5 bases each). The germline gives CDR1 LNHDA, CDR2 SQIVND (reference sequence). Trimming took 5 bases from V and 4 from J, leaving 15 bases between them. The length of the CDR3 is 14 residues. The CDR3 nucleotides are TGTGCCAGTAGTCCCCAGGGAGTCTTGTACGAGCAGTACTTC. Translated, it gives CASSPQGVLYEQYF.

This clonotype was detected a few times. The rearrangement uses TRBV18 and TRBJ1-5; 7 bases fit TRBD1. The trim removed 6 bases at V and 2 bases at J, leaving 7 bases unmatched. Germline V CDR1 and CDR2: KGHSH, LQKENI. This CDR3 is built from 15 residues. The CDR3 coding sequence is TGTGCCAGCTCCCGCGCAGGGGGTGGCAATCAGCCCCAGCATTTT. Protein sequence: CASSRAGGGNQPQHF.

This clonotype was seen repeatedly, ten times or more. V gene TRBV7-2 combines with J gene TRBJ1-2; possible D gene TRBD1, 6 bases. Trimming removed 5 bases from V and 5 bases from J, with 18 bases in between. The CDR3 covers 15 residues. Germline V gene lookup returns CDR1 SGHTA and CDR2 FQGNSA. The chain's CDR3 is CASSTDSSVGYGYTF. Here the CDR3 DNA reads TGTGCCAGCAGCACGGACAGTTCGGTTGGGTATGGCTACACCTTC.

The chain couples TRBV29-1 to TRBJ2-7, with D maybe TRBD2 (5 bases). V lost 6 bases, J lost 6 bases, and 12 bases lay in between. The CDR3 covers 11 residues. Germline CDR1 and CDR2: SQVTM and ANQGSEA. The DNA for the CDR3 is TGCAGCGTCCTGAGGGTCGGCGAGCAGTACTTC. It encodes CSVLRVGEQYF.

This clonotype turned up a few times. The chain links TRBV5-5 to TRBJ2-1, with 11 bases fitting TRBD2. CDR1 SGHKS and CDR2 YYEKEE come from the germline V gene (reference sequence). The CDR3 runs to 15 residues. The ends lost 4 bases at V and 6 bases at J; junction bases unmatched: 6. The CDR3: CASSQTSGGGNEQFF. Written as DNA, the CDR3 is TGTGCCAGCAGCCAAACTAGCGGGGGAGGCAATGAGCAGTTCTTC.

This clonotype was found many times. The chain couples TRBV7-2 to TRBJ1-5; no reliable D call. Germline V CDR1 and CDR2: SGHTA, FQGNSA. The CDR3 has 15 residues. Trimming shortened V by 7 bases and J by 6 bases, and 19 bases separated the two germline ends. CDR3 nucleotide sequence: TGTGCCAGCACCTCCAACCCGGGAAGAAGTCAGCCCCAGCATTTT. Protein: CASTSNPGRSQPQHF. Filled out from reference TRBV7-2 and TRBJ1-5, the complete variable domain reads GAGVSQSPSNKVTEKGKDVELRCDPISGHTALYWYRQSLGQGLEFLIYFQGNSAPDKSGLPSDRFSAERTGGSVSTLTIQRTQQEDSAVYLCASTSNPGRSQPQHFGDGTRLSIL.

The chain uses TRBV20-1 and TRBJ1-1; D is uncertain. Trimming stripped 1 base from V and 5 bases from J, with 8 bases between. Germline CDR1 and CDR2: DFQATT and SNEGSKA (reference sequence). The CDR3 runs 12 residues. This CDR3 reads CSARGGGTEAFF. CDR3 DNA sequence: TGCAGTGCTAGAGGAGGAGGGACTGAAGCTTTCTTT.

This chain joins TRBV5-6 and TRBJ2-5; TRBD1 might be the D (6 bases). Trimming cost V 3 bases and J 0 bases, with 9 bases left between them. The CDR3 extends over 14 amino acids. In germline, CDR1 is SGHDT, CDR2 YYEEEE. The CDR3 nucleotides read TGTGCCAGCAGCTCAACAGGGTACCAAGAGACCCAGTACTTC. Translating gives CASSSTGYQETQYF.

This clonotype was seen many times. The chain links TRBV5-4 to TRBJ2-2, with TRBD1 matching 9 bases. CDR3 size: 15 residues. V gave up 4 bases and J gave up 7 bases; unmatched junction bases: 8. Germline CDR1 is SGHNT and CDR2 is YYREEE (reference sequence). The DNA of the CDR3 is TGTGCCAGCAGCCAACAGGGGGCTCCCGGCGGGGAGCTGTTTTTT. The encoded protein is CASSQQGAPGGELFF.